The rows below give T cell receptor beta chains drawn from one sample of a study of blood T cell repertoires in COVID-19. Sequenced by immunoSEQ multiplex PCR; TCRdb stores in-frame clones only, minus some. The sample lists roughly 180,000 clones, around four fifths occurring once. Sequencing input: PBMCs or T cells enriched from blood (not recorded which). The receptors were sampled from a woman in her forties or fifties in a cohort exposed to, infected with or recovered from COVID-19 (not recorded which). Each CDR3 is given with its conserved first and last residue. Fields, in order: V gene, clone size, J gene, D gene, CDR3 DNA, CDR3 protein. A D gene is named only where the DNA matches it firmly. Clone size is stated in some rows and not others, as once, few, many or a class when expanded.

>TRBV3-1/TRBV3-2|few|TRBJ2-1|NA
TGTGCCAGCAGCCAAGATGCGAATTCCTACAATGAGCAGTTCTTC
CASSQDANSYNEQFF
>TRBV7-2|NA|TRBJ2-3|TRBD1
TGTGCCAGCAGCTTAGCTGTACAGGGGGTGGGAGATACGCAGTATTTT
CASSLAVQGVGDTQYF
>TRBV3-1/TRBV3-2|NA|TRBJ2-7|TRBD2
TGTGCCAGCAGCCGATCAGCGGGAGGTCGCTCCTACGAGCAGTACTTC
CASSRSAGGRSYEQYF
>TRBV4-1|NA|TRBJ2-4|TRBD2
TGCGCCAGCAGCCAGCAACTAGCGGGAGGGCCGGCGGACATTCAGTACTTC
CASSQQLAGGPADIQYF
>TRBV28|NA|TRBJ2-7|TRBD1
TGTGCCAGCAGCCCCACCGGGCGACAGGGGGCTCGGTACGAGCAGTACTTC
CASSPTGRQGARYEQYF
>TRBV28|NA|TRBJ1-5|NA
TGTGCCAGCAGTTTAAGTGAGGGACTGGGGTCGCTCAATCAGCCCCAGCATTTT
CASSLSEGLGSLNQPQHF
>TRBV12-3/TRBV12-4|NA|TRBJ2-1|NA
TGTGCCAGCCAGGGGCACTACAATGAGCAGTTCTTC
CASQGHYNEQFF
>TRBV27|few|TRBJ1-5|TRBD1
TGTGCCAGCAGTTCCGCCCGGGGGACAGGGTATAGCAATCAGCCCCAGCATTTT
CASSSARGTGYSNQPQHF
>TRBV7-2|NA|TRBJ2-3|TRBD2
TGTGCCAGCAGACCACAACAGACTAGCGGGAGGGCCCCAGATACGCAGTATTTT
CASRPQQTSGRAPDTQYF
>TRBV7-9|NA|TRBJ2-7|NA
TGTGCCAGCAGCCACAGTTTGGACGCCGGGGCCTACGAGCAGTACTTC
CASSHSLDAGAYEQYF
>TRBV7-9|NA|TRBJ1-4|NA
TGTGCCAGCAGCAGTACAGGGCGTTTGGCTCTAGCAACTAATGAAAAACTGTTTTTT
CASSSTGRLALATNEKLFF
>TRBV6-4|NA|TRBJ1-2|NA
TGTGCCAGCAGTGCCCGGGGCGGGGCGCAGGGTGCAATCGGCTATGGCTACACCTTC
CASSARGGAQGAIGYGYTF
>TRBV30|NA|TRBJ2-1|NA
TGTGCCTGGAGTGTATCGGTCCGGAGGGATCATGAGCAGTTCTTC
CAWSVSVRRDHEQFF
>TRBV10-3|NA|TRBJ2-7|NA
TGTGCCATCAGTGGACTAGGGGACGAGCAGTACTTC
CAISGLGDEQYF
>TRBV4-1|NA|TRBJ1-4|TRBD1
TGCGCCAGCAGCCAGACCCAGGTGGCAGGGGGTTTTGGAAAACTGTTTTTT
CASSQTQVAGGFGKLFF
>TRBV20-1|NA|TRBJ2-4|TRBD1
TGCAGTGCTAGTCCAGGGGGCCTCATTCAGTACTTC
CSASPGGLIQYF
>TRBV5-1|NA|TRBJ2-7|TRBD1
TGCGCCAGCAGCTTTAGGGCCACCCGGACAGGAACTTTCTACGAGCAGTACTTC
CASSFRATRTGTFYEQYF
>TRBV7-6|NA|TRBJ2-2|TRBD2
TGTGCCAGCAGCTTAGTTGGCGGGGGGGCCACCGGGGAGCTGTTTTTT
CASSLVGGGATGELFF
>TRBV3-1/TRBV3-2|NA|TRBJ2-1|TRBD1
TGTGCCAGCAGCCAAGTCGGGACAGGGGTGGTTGAGCAGTTCTTC
CASSQVGTGVVEQFF
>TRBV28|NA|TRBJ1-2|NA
TGTGCCAGCAGTTTATCGGACAGACCCCAGTATGGCTACACCTTC
CASSLSDRPQYGYTF
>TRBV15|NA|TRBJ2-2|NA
TGTGCCACCAGCAGAGAGGGCAGGGGAGACACCGGGGAGCTGTTTTTT
CATSREGRGDTGELFF
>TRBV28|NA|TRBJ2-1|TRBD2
TGTGCCAGCAGTTTCACTAGCGGTGGTGAGCAGTTCTTC
CASSFTSGGEQFF